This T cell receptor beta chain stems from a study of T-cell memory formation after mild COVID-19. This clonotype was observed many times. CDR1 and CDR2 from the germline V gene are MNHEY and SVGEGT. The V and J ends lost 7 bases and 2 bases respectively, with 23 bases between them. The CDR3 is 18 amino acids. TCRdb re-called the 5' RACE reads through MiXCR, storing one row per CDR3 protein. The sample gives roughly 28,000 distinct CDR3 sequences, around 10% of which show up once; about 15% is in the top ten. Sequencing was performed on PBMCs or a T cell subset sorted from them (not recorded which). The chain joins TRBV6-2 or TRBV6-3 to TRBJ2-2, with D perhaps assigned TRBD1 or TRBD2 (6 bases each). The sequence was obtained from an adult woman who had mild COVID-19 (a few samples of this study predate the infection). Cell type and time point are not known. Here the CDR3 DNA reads TGTGCCAGCACTACGGGGGCCCTGGCGGGACCCAACACCGGGGAGCTGTTTTTT. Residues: CASTTGALAGPNTGELFF.